This is a list of T cell receptor beta chains from one sample in a study of cytomegalovirus exposure and HLA in healthy donors. Some clones are missing from TCRdb's copy, which holds only in-frame ones; the method was immunoSEQ multiplex PCR. Of roughly 200,000 clones listed, less than 80% were seen once; the top ten hold roughly 0.76%. Sequenced: PBMCs. These receptors were taken from a woman between 40 and 50 years old in good health and CMV-seronegative. Both conserved end residues are part of each CDR3. Each record gives: V gene, D gene, clone size, J gene, CDR3 DNA, CDR3 protein. D genes are given only for firm matches. The size entry is marked missing in some rows and otherwise reads once, few, many or a size class.

TRBV5-5,-,few,TRBJ1-1,TGTGCCAGCAGGCCGGGACTGCTGAACACTGAAGCTTTCTTT,CASRPGLLNTEAFF
TRBV29-1,-,-,TRBJ2-7,TGCAGCGTTCGAGAAGGAGGACCATACGAGCAGTACTTC,CSVREGGPYEQYF
TRBV7-2,TRBD2,-,TRBJ2-7,TGTGCCAGCAGCCTCCCGGCCGGACTAGCGGGAGAAGGCTACGAGCAGTACTTC,CASSLPAGLAGEGYEQYF
TRBV9,TRBD2,-,TRBJ2-7,TGTGCCAGCAGCGTAGCTGGGGGGGACGGCTACGAGCAGTACTTC,CASSVAGGDGYEQYF
TRBV7-2,-,-,TRBJ2-5,TGTGCCAGCAGCCCGCAGTCAGCAGGGCAAGAGACCCAGTACTTC,CASSPQSAGQETQYF
TRBV5-1,-,few,TRBJ1-1,TGCGCCAGCAGCTTGGCCAAGAGCAGGGGTGGTGAAGCTTTCTTT,CASSLAKSRGGEAFF
TRBV6-4,-,once,TRBJ2-2,TGTGCCAGCAGTGTCGAGGAGGGACACACCGGGGAGCTGTTTTTT,CASSVEEGHTGELFF
TRBV7-9,-,-,TRBJ1-2,TGTGCCAGCAGCTTAGCCGGCTATGGCTACACCTTC,CASSLAGYGYTF
TRBV7-2,-,-,TRBJ2-3,TGTGCCAGCGGGGGGATCACAGATACGCAGTATTTT,CASGGITDTQYF
TRBV4-1,-,-,TRBJ1-3,TGCGCCAGCAGCCAGGCCCCTTTGTCTGGAAACACCATATATTTT,CASSQAPLSGNTIYF
TRBV19,-,-,TRBJ2-7,TGTGCCAGCGGGGACTCCTACGAGCAGTACTTC,CASGDSYEQYF
TRBV28,-,-,TRBJ2-7,TGTGCCAGCAGTGGCTCGGGAGCCCTTACCTACGAGCAGTACTTC,CASSGSGALTYEQYF
TRBV5-6,-,few,TRBJ2-7,TGTGCCAGCAGCTTACTTCCCGGACAGCTTTCTTACGAGCAGTACTTC,CASSLLPGQLSYEQYF
TRBV7-9,-,-,TRBJ2-7,TGTGCCAGCAGCTTAATCCACGGGAGCTCCTACGAGCAGTACTTC,CASSLIHGSSYEQYF
TRBV5-6,-,-,TRBJ2-3,TGTGCCAGCAGCTTGGGTGCAGGGAGGCGCACGCAGTATTTT,CASSLGAGRRTQYF
TRBV2,TRBD1,-,TRBJ1-2,TGTGCCAGCAGTGTCGACAGGGGGTCTGTACGTGGCTACACCTTC,CASSVDRGSVRGYTF
TRBV29-1,TRBD1,-,TRBJ2-1,TGCAGCGTTGATGGAGGACAGGGCCTCTACAATGAGCAGTTCTTC,CSVDGGQGLYNEQFF
TRBV9,TRBD1,-,TRBJ1-1,TGTGCCAGCAGCGTAGATCGACAGGGAAGAGGAGCTTTCTTT,CASSVDRQGRGAFF
TRBV5-4,-,-,TRBJ1-3,TGTGCCAGCAGCCTCCAGGGGACCTCTGGAAACACCATATATTTT,CASSLQGTSGNTIYF
TRBV5-6,TRBD1,-,TRBJ2-5,TGTGCCAGCAGCCCCGGACAGGCTCTCGTAGAGACCCAGTACTTC,CASSPGQALVETQYF
TRBV6-5,-,-,TRBJ1-6,TGTGCCAGCCACGTAGGAGGGGAGCATTCACCCCTCCACTTT,CASHVGGEHSPLHF
TRBV6-1,-,-,TRBJ1-3,TGTGCCAGCACCGAACGGAGGAGCTCTGGAAACACCATATATTTT,CASTERRSSGNTIYF
TRBV7-8,-,-,TRBJ2-3,TGTGCCAGCAGCTTAGCTTTAGGCAGCGCTAGCACAGATACGCAGTATTTT,CASSLALGSASTDTQYF
TRBV7-9,TRBD1,once,TRBJ1-2,TGTGCCAGCAGCTTCAACACAGGGGGCTATGGCTACACCTTC,CASSFNTGGYGYTF
TRBV10-3,-,few,TRBJ2-7,TGTGCCATCAGTGACCTGGGGGCGACCCTCTCGAGGACCTACGAGCAGTACTTC,CAISDLGATLSRTYEQYF
TRBV6-5,-,-,TRBJ2-2,TGTGCCAGCAGTGCTAGGTGGGACACCGGGGAGCTGTTTTTT,CASSARWDTGELFF
TRBV9,-,-,TRBJ1-2,TGTGCCAGCAGCGTAGAGTGGGGGGTTAGCGATGGCTACACCTTC,CASSVEWGVSDGYTF
TRBV28,-,-,TRBJ2-3,TGTGCCAGCGGGGACACGCTTTCAGATACGCAGTATTTT,CASGDTLSDTQYF
TRBV28,TRBD1,few,TRBJ2-1,TGTGCCAGTAGTTTAGAGAGGGGGCCGTATGAGCAGTTCTTC,CASSLERGPYEQFF
TRBV27,-,-,TRBJ1-6,TGTGCCAGCAGTTTATCCAGGGATAGTTCACCCCTCCACTTT,CASSLSRDSSPLHF
TRBV30,TRBD1,-,TRBJ1-5,TGTGCCTGGGACACAGGGGAACGCCAGCCCCAGCATTTT,CAWDTGERQPQHF
TRBV6-5,TRBD1,-,TRBJ1-1,TGTGCCACAGCGGACAGGATGAACACTGAAGCTTTCTTT,CATADRMNTEAFF
TRBV11-2,-,few,TRBJ2-7,TGTGCCAGCAGCTTAGATGTGCAGGGCTACGAGCAGTACTTC,CASSLDVQGYEQYF
TRBV11-3,TRBD1,-,TRBJ2-5,TGTGCCAGCAGCTCCCCCTGGACAGGGCTCCAAGAGACCCAGTACTTC,CASSSPWTGLQETQYF
TRBV30,-,few,TRBJ1-3,TGTGCCTGGGGGAGCTCTGGAAACACCATATATTTT,CAWGSSGNTIYF
TRBV2,TRBD1,-,TRBJ1-5,TGTGCCAGCAGCCCTGACAGGGGAAATCAGCCCCAGCATTTT,CASSPDRGNQPQHF
TRBV4-2,-,once,TRBJ1-5,TGTGCCAGCAGCCAAAGGGGGGGGCTAGGACAGCCCCAGCATTTT,CASSQRGGLGQPQHF
TRBV28,-,-,TRBJ1-1,TGTGCCAGCAGACCGCGGTCGCGGACTGAAGCTTTCTTT,CASRPRSRTEAFF
TRBV7-3,TRBD2,-,TRBJ2-1,TGTGCCAGCAGCCGGGGACTAGCGGCCTACAATGAGCAGTTCTTC,CASSRGLAAYNEQFF
TRBV7-9,-,-,TRBJ1-4,TGTGCCAGCAGCTTAGATAGTGCAACTAATGAAAAACTGTTTTTT,CASSLDSATNEKLFF
TRBV7-8,TRBD1,once,TRBJ1-1,TGTGCCAGCAGCTTTCGGACAGGGGGTCTAGGGAACACTGAAGCTTTCTTT,CASSFRTGGLGNTEAFF
TRBV18,TRBD1,-,TRBJ1-1,TGTGCCAGCTCACCCACGACAGGGCAATATACGAACACTGAAGCTTTCTTT,CASSPTTGQYTNTEAFF
TRBV5-1,TRBD1,few,TRBJ1-6,TGCGCCAGCAGCTTGCGCAGGGGGGATAATTCACCCCTCCACTTT,CASSLRRGDNSPLHF
TRBV2,-,-,TRBJ1-2,TGTGCCAGCAGCCGGACTTTCGTGGACTATGGCTACACCTTC,CASSRTFVDYGYTF
TRBV13,-,few,TRBJ1-2,TGTGCCAGCAGCTTCGGGACACCGTATGGCTACACCTTC,CASSFGTPYGYTF
TRBV19,-,-,TRBJ2-3,TGTGCCAGCAGGACCCTGGACTTAAATACGCAGTATTTT,CASRTLDLNTQYF
TRBV7-9,-,many,TRBJ2-1,TGTGCCAGCAGCCCTAATCTTAGGGACAACAATGAGCAGTTCTTC,CASSPNLRDNNEQFF
TRBV19,TRBD1,-,TRBJ1-5,TGTGCCAGTACATTAGACAGGGGCAATCAGCCCCAGCATTTT,CASTLDRGNQPQHF
TRBV6-1,TRBD1,-,TRBJ2-7,TGTGCCAGCAGTGCGACAGGGGGCTACGAGCAGTACTTC,CASSATGGYEQYF
TRBV28,TRBD1,-,TRBJ1-5,TGTGCCAGCAGTCCACCGGACAGGGACTTTTATAGCAATCAGCCCCAGCATTTT,CASSPPDRDFYSNQPQHF
TRBV11-2,TRBD1,-,TRBJ1-2,TGTGCCAGCAGCTTAACGGGGGTCCGGGACAGAAAATCTAACTATGGCTACACCTTC,CASSLTGVRDRKSNYGYTF
TRBV2,TRBD1,few,TRBJ2-3,TGTGCCAGCAGTGAAACCGGGACAGGGTACACAGATACGCAGTATTTT,CASSETGTGYTDTQYF